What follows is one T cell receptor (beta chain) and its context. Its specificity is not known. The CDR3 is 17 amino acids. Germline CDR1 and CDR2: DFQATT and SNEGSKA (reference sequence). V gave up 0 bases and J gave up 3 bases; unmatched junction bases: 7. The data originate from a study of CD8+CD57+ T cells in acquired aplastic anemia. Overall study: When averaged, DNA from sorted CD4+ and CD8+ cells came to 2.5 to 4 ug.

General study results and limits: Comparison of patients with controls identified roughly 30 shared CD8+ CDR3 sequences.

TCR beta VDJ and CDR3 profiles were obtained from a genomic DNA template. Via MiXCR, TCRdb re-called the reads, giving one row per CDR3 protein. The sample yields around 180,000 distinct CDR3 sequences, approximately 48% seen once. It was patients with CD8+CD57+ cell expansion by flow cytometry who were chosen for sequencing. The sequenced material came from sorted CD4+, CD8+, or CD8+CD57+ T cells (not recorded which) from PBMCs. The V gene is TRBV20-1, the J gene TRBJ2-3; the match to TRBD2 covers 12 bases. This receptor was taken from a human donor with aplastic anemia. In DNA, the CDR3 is TGCAGTGCTAGAGATCAAGGGCTAGCGGGAGGGACAGATACGCAGTATTTT. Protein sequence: CSARDQGLAGGTDTQYF.